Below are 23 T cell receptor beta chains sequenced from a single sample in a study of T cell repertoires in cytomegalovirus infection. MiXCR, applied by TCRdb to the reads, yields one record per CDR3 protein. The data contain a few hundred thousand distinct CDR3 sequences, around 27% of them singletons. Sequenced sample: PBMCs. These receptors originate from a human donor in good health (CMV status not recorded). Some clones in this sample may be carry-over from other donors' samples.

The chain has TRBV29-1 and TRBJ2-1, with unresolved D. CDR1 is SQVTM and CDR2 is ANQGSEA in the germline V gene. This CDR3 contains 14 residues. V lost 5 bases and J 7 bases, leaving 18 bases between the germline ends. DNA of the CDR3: TGCAGCGTTCCCCGAGTGATCGGTGAGAATGAGCAGTTCTTC. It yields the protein CSVPRVIGENEQFF.

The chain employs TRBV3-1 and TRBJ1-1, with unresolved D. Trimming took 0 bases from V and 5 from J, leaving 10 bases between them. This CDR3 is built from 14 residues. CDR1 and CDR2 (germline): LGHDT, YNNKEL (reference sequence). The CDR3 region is CASSQEIEGTEAFF. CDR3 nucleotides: TGTGCCAGCAGCCAAGAAATAGAGGGAACTGAAGCTTTCTTT.

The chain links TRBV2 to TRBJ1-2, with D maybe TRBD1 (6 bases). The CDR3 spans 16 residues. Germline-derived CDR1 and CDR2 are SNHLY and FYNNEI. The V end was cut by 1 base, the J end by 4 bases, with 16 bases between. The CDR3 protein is CASSEVMGATGYGYTF. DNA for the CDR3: TGTGCCAGCAGTGAAGTTATGGGGGCGACAGGCTATGGCTACACCTTC.

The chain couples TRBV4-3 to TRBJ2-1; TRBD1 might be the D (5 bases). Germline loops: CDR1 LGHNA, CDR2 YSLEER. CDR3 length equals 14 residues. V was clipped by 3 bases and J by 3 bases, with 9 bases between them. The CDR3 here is CASSQTVGYNEQFF. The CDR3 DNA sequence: TGCGCCAGCAGCCAGACAGTGGGCTACAATGAGCAGTTCTTC.

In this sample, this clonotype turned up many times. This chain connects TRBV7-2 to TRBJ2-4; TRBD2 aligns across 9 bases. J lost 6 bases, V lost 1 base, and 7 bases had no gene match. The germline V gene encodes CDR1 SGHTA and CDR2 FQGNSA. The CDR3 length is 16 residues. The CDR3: CASSLGASGKSNIQYF. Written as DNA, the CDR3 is TGTGCCAGCAGCTTAGGAGCTAGCGGGAAATCAAACATTCAGTACTTC.

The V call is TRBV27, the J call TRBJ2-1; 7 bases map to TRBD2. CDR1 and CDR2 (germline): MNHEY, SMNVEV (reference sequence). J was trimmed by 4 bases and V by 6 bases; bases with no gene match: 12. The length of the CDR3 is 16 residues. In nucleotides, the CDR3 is TGTGCCAGCAGCAGAGTATCGGTAGCGGGTTACAATGAGCAGTTCTTC. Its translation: CASSRVSVAGYNEQFF.

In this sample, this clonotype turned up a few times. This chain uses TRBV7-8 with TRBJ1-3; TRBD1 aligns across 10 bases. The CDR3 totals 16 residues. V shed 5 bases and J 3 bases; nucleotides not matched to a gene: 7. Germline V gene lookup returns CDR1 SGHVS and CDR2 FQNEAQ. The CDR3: CASSPRDRGIGNTIYF. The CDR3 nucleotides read TGTGCCAGCAGCCCACGGGACAGGGGAATTGGAAACACCATATATTTT. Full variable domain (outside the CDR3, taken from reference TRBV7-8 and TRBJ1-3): GAGVSQSPRYKVAKRGQDVALRCDPISGHVSLFWYQQALGQGPEFLTYFQNEAQLDKSGLPSDRFFAERPEGSVSTLKIQRTQQEDSAVYLCASSPRDRGIGNTIYFGEGSWLTVV.

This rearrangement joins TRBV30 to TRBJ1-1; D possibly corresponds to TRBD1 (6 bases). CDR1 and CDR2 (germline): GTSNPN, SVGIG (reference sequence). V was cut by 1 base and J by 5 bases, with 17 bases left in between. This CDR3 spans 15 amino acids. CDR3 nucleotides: TGTGCCTGGAGTGGCGAAGGGGGAATGAGGACTGAAGCTTTCTTT. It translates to CAWSGEGGMRTEAFF.

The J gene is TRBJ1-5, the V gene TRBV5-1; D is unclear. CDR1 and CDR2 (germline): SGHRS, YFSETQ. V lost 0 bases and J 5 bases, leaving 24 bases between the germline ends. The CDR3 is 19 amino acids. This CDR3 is CASSLGLSTQLKSDQPQHF. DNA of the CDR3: TGCGCCAGCAGCTTGGGGTTGTCGACTCAACTAAAGTCGGATCAGCCCCAGCATTTT.

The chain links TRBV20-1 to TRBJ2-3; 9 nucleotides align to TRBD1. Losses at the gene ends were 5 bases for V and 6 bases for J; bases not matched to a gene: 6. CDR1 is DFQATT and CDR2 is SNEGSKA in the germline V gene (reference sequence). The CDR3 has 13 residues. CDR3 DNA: TGCAGTGCTCCACGGACAGGGGCCGATACGCAGTATTTT. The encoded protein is CSAPRTGADTQYF.

The CDR3 nucleotides read TGTGCCATCAGTGCCATGGGACAGGGTGGTAACACCATATATTTT. This gives the protein CAISAMGQGGNTIYF. This chain links TRBV10-3 with TRBJ1-3; 9 bases map to TRBD1. The CDR3 covers 15 residues. With V trimmed by 4 bases and J by 7 bases, 8 bases remained unmatched. CDR1 is ENHRY and CDR2 is SYGVKD in the germline V gene.

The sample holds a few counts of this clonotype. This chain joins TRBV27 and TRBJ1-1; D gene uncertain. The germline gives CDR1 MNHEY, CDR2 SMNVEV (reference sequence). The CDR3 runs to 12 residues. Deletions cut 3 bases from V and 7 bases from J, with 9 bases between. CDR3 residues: CASSFISGEAFF. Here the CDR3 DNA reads TGTGCCAGCAGTTTTATATCCGGTGAAGCTTTCTTT.

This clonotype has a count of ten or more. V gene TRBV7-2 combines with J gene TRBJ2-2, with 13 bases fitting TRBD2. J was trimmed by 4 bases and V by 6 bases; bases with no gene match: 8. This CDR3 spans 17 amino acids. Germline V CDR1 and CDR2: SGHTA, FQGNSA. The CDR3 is CASRRELAGGPTGELFF. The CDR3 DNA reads TGTGCCAGCAGACGAGAACTAGCGGGAGGGCCCACCGGGGAGCTGTTTTTT.

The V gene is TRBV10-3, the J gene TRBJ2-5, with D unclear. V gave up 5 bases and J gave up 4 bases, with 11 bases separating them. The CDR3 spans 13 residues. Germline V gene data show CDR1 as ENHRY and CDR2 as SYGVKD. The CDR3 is CAISTWVGETQYF. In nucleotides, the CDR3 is TGTGCCATCAGTACCTGGGTCGGAGAGACCCAGTACTTC.

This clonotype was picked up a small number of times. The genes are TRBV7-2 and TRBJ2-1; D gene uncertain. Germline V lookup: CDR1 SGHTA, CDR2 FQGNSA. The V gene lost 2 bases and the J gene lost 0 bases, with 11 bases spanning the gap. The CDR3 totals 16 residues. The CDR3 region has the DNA TGTGCCAGCAGCTTAAGAGCATACAGCTCCTACAATGAGCAGTTCTTC. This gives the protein CASSLRAYSSYNEQFF.

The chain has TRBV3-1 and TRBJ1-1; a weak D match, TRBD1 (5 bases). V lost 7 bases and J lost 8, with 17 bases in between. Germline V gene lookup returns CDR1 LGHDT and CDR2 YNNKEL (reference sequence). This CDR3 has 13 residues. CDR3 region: CASNLGTFGEAFF. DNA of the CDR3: TGTGCCAGCAACCTCGGGACTTTCGGGGAAGCTTTCTTT.

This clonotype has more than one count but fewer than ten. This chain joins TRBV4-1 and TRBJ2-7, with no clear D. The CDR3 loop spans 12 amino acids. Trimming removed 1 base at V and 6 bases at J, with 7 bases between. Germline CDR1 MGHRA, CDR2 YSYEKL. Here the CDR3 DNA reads TGCGCCAGCAGCCAAGTCCCTCGCGAGCAGTACTTC. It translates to CASSQVPREQYF.

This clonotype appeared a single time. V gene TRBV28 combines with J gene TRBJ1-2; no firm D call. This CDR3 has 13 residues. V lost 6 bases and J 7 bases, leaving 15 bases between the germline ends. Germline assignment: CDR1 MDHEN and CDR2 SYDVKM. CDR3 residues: CASSSSLTPGYTF. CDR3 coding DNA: TGTGCCAGCAGCTCCTCTCTTACCCCTGGCTACACCTTC.

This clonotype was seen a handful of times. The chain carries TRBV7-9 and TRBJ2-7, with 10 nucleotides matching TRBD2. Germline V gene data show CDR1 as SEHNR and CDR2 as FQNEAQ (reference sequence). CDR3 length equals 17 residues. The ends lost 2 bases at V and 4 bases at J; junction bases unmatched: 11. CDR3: CASSLTSGRAGTYEQYF. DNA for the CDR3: TGTGCCAGCAGCTTAACCAGCGGGAGGGCCGGGACGTACGAGCAGTACTTC.

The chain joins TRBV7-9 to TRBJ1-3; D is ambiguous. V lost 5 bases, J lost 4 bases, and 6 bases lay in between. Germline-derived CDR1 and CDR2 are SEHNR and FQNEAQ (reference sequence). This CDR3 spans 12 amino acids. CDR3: CASSRLGNTIYF. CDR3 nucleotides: TGTGCCAGCAGCCGCCTGGGAAACACCATATATTTT.

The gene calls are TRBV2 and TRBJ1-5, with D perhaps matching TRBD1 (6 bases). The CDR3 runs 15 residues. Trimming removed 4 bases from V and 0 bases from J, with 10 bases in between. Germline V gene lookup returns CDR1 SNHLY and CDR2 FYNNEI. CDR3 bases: TGTGCCAGCAGTGGACAGGCGGATAGCAATCAGCCCCAGCATTTT. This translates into CASSGQADSNQPQHF.

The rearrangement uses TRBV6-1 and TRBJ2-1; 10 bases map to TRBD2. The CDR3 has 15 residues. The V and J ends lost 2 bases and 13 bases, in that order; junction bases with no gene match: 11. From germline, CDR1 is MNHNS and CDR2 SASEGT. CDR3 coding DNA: TGTGCCAGCAGTGAACTGTGGCTAGCGGGAGTGAGTCAGTTCTTC. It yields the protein CASSELWLAGVSQFF.

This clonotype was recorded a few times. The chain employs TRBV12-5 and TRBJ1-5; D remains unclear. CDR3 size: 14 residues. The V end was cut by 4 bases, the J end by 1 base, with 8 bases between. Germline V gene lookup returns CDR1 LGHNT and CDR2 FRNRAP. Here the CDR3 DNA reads TGTGCTAGTGGTTACCCGGACAGCAATCAGCCCCAGCATTTT. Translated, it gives CASGYPDSNQPQHF.